The sequence of this T cell receptor (beta chain) was determined in a study of shared clonotypes between healthy human individuals. On the study more broadly: Used for every donor were three CD4 naive, three CD4 memory, two CD8 naive and one CD8 memory plate.

The CD4+ fraction was divided into a CD45RA+ naive subset and a CD45RA-negative memory subset. The assay was run at deep level. The repertoire was sequenced with immunoSEQ multiplex PCR; TCRdb's copy has only in-frame clones and lacks some. The sample contains about 2.4 million clones, 93% of which appear only once. Sequencing was performed on naive CD4+ T cells from PBMCs. The subset is: CD45RA+ positively selected. The receptor comes from a man aged 18 to 35 in good health. Some clones in this sample may be carry-over from other donors' samples.

As DNA, the CDR3 is TGTGCCATCAGTGAACAGGGGGCGAATCAGCCCCAGCATTTT. Translation: CAISEQGANQPQHF. The chain employs TRBV10-3 and TRBJ1-5; 9 bases align to TRBD1. Germline trimming cut 3 bases from V and 4 bases from J; bases unmatched to any gene: 1. CDR3 size: 14 residues. Looked up from germline, CDR1 is ENHRY and CDR2 is SYGVKD.